Listed here are 24 T cell receptor beta chains from one sample, sequenced in a study of T cell responses to AZD1222 COVID-19 vaccine. Method: immunoSEQ multiplex PCR; TCRdb's copy keeps in-frame clones and lacks some. The table includes roughly 110,000 clones, 91% detected once. Material: peripheral blood, obtained on day 0 of AZD1222 vaccination. These TCRs come from an adult in good health.

This clone was recorded only once. The gene calls are TRBV21-1 and TRBJ1-5; the table calls TRBD1, which could not be checked here. TRBV21-1 is deemed a pseudogene. This CDR3 has 16 residues. CDR3: CASSKARQGSNQPQHF. Written as DNA, the CDR3 is TGTGCCAGCAGCAAAGCGCGTCAGGGTAGCAATCAGCCCCAGCATTTT.

The chain joins TRBV10-3 to TRBJ2-7; TRBD1 aligns across 7 bases. This CDR3 comprises 17 residues. From germline, CDR1 is ENHRY and CDR2 SYGVKD. Trimming removed 4 bases from V and 7 bases from J; junction bases left unmatched: 19. Here the CDR3 DNA reads TGTGCCATCAGTGCCGCTGACCGAGGGGGCGCGGTGAGGGAGCAGTACTTC. Protein sequence: CAISAADRGGAVREQYF.

The V call is TRBV1, the J call TRBJ1-1; the table's TRBD1 call for D was not verified on the DNA. TRBV1 is a listed pseudogene. The length of the CDR3 is 15 residues. CDR3 sequence: CTSSQFGKTGAEAFF. Here the CDR3 DNA reads TGCACCAGCAGCCAATTCGGGAAAACAGGGGCCGAAGCTTTCTTT.

V usage is TRBV11-3 and J usage is TRBJ2-3; no firm D call. This CDR3 has 14 amino acids. Germline V lookup: CDR1 SGHNT, CDR2 YENEEA. V was pared by 5 bases and J by 2 bases, with 11 bases between. CDR3 DNA sequence: TGTGCCAGCAGCGACTTAGGGTACACAGATACGCAGTATTTT. As protein: CASSDLGYTDTQYF.

This clone occurred once. The chain links TRBV6-5 to TRBJ1-2; TRBD1 matches 7 bases. V lost 5 bases to trimming and J lost 3 bases; unmatched junction nucleotides: 6. Germline loops: CDR1 MNHEY, CDR2 SVGAGI. This CDR3 has 14 residues. DNA of the CDR3: TGTGCCAGCAGTCCCTCGACAGGGTACTATGGCTACACCTTC. Translated: CASSPSTGYYGYTF.

This chain connects TRBV7-9 to TRBJ1-2; 9 bases fit TRBD1. The CDR3 covers 15 residues. V trimming: 6 bases; J trimming: 8 bases; junction bases outside the gene matches: 13. The V gene's germline CDR1 is SEHNR and CDR2 FQNEAQ (reference sequence). DNA of the CDR3: TGTGCCAGCAGGAAGCAGGGACAGGGAGTTGAAGGCTACACCTTC. This translates into CASRKQGQGVEGYTF.

This chain links TRBV15 with TRBJ1-6; a weak D match, TRBD1 (5 bases). The CDR3 sequence is 13 residues long. Trimming took 1 base from V and 11 from J, leaving 9 bases between them. The germline gives CDR1 LNHNV, CDR2 YYDKDF (reference sequence). In DNA, the CDR3 is TGTGCCACCAGCAGAGGCAGGGTAACACCCCTCCACTTT. This sequence encodes CATSRGRVTPLHF.

CDR3 nucleotide sequence: TGCAGCGTTGCGGGGGGGCCCGGTAGAGAGACCCAGTACTTC. Protein sequence: CSVAGGPGRETQYF. The chain recombines TRBV29-1 with TRBJ2-5; TRBD2 matches at 8 bases. The junction had 8 bases not matched to a gene; V was cut back by 4 bases and J by 4 bases. The germline gives CDR1 SQVTM, CDR2 ANQGSEA. The CDR3 sequence is 14 residues long.

The chain couples TRBV5-1 to TRBJ2-7; tentative D call: TRBD2 (5 bases). The CDR3 length is 11 residues. V lost 7 bases, J lost 5 bases, and 10 bases lay in between. Germline CDR1 reads SGHRS; CDR2 reads YFSETQ. CDR3 in DNA: TGCGCCAGCTCGTCCGGGAACGAGCAGTACTTC. Amino acids: CASSSGNEQYF.

The chain combines TRBV10-3 with TRBJ1-6; D uncertain. V lost 5 bases to trimming and J lost 7 bases, with 12 bases between them. There are 14 residues in the CDR3. CDR1 and CDR2 from the germline V gene are ENHRY and SYGVKD. The CDR3 loop is CAISQMDGNSPLHF. CDR3 coding DNA: TGTGCCATCAGTCAAATGGACGGAAATTCACCCCTCCACTTT.

The chain joins TRBV10-2 to TRBJ1-5; 7 nucleotides match TRBD1. The CDR3 sequence is 14 residues long. Germline V CDR1 and CDR2: WSHSY, SAAADI. After removal of 2 bases from V and 3 bases from J, the junction contained 1 base not matched to a gene. DNA of the CDR3: TGCGCCAGCAGTGAGGACAGGGTCAATCAGCCCCAGCATTTT. This translates into CASSEDRVNQPQHF.

The rearrangement links TRBV7-8 to TRBJ2-7; 7 bases map to TRBD1. This CDR3 spans 14 amino acids. CDR1 is SGHVS and CDR2 is FQNEAQ in the germline V gene. V dropped 5 bases and J dropped 2; count of bases not matched to a gene: 6. The DNA for the CDR3 is TGTGCCAGCAGCCTGGGACAGACTACCTACGAGCAGTACTTC. Translating gives CASSLGQTTYEQYF.

This chain connects TRBV5-1 to TRBJ2-3; possibly TRBD2 for D (5 bases). The germline V gene has CDR1 SGHRS and CDR2 YFSETQ. CDR3 length equals 17 residues. The V end lost 0 bases, the J end lost 1 base, and 15 bases lay between the germline ends. The CDR3 DNA reads as TGCGCCAGCAGCTTGGGATTCGGGGTACGGCGCACAGATACGCAGTATTTT. This sequence encodes CASSLGFGVRRTDTQYF.

The rearrangement uses TRBV7-2 and TRBJ1-6, with D hard to call. V gave up 1 base and J gave up 8 bases, with 15 bases separating them. The CDR3 is 16 residues long. CDR1 SGHTA and CDR2 FQGNSA come from the germline V gene. The CDR3 loop reads CASSLVPPRTDSPLHF. The CDR3 bases are TGTGCCAGCAGCTTAGTTCCTCCAAGAACCGATTCACCCCTCCACTTT.

The chain carries TRBV10-3 and TRBJ1-1, with D maybe TRBD1 (6 bases). Germline V gene data show CDR1 as ENHRY and CDR2 as SYGVKD. V dropped 6 bases and J dropped 5 bases, with 19 bases sitting between them. The CDR3 covers 15 residues. CDR3: CAIRGAQGRRTEAFF. The DNA of the CDR3 is TGTGCCATCAGGGGGGCCCAGGGGAGGAGAACTGAAGCTTTCTTT.

The rearrangement links TRBV5-5 to TRBJ1-5; D uncertain. CDR1 is SGHKS and CDR2 is YYEKEE in the germline V gene (reference sequence). The CDR3 length is 17 residues. Deletions cut 4 bases from V and 3 bases from J, with 20 bases between. CDR3 sequence: CASSLTLPRTVNQPQHF. The CDR3 DNA is TGTGCCAGCAGCCTCACCTTACCGAGGACGGTCAATCAGCCCCAGCATTTT.

This chain connects TRBV6-1 to TRBJ1-1, with 8 bases aligning to TRBD1. The CDR3 contains 17 residues. V was clipped by 3 bases and J by 2 bases; unmatched bases: 11. Germline CDR1 reads MNHNS; CDR2 reads SASEGT. CDR3 amino acids: CASSDPGTGLLNTEAFF. CDR3 nucleotide sequence: TGTGCCAGCAGTGATCCCGGGACAGGCCTCCTAAACACTGAAGCTTTCTTT.

The rearrangement joins TRBV6-2 or TRBV6-3 to TRBJ2-1; perhaps TRBD2 as D (7 bases). The CDR3 sequence is 15 residues long. Germline assignment: CDR1 MNHEY and CDR2 SVGEGT. V lost 2 bases and J 8 bases, leaving 16 bases between the germline ends. CDR3 in DNA: TGTGCCAGCAGTTACGGGGACGGGGGGCCCTATGAGCAGTTCTTC. Its protein is CASSYGDGGPYEQFF.

The chain has TRBV29-1 and TRBJ1-1; D remains ambiguous. Germline V gene lookup returns CDR1 SQVTM and CDR2 ANQGSEA. This CDR3 has 14 amino acids. Trimming shortened V by 2 bases and J by 8 bases, and 18 bases separated the two germline ends. The CDR3 DNA follows: TGCAGCGTTGAATCCAGTCATCGGGGTAGGGAAGCTTTCTTT. Its protein is CSVESSHRGREAFF.

This chain joins TRBV21-1 and TRBJ1-6. TRBV21-1 is listed as a pseudogene. This CDR3 region has 18 residues. The CDR3 is CASSIKAGPYRYNSPLHF. The CDR3 nucleotides read TGTGCCAGCAGCATAAAAGCGGGACCCTACCGTTATAATTCACCCCTCCACTTT.

Written as DNA, the CDR3 is TGCGCCAGCAGCCTTTCTCGGGGCACTGAAGCTTTCTTT. Its translation is CASSLSRGTEAFF. The V call is TRBV4-3, the J call TRBJ1-1; D is ambiguous. This CDR3 spans 13 amino acids. The V end was cut by 4 bases, the J end by 4 bases, with 10 bases between. Germline V gene lookup returns CDR1 LGHNA and CDR2 YSLEER.

The chain has TRBV29-1 and TRBJ2-7; 10 bases match TRBD1. Looked up from germline, CDR1 is SQVTM and CDR2 is ANQGSEA. This CDR3 spans 13 amino acids. Germline trimming cut 7 bases from V and 6 bases from J; bases unmatched to any gene: 9. The CDR3 DNA sequence: TGCAGCGCCCGACAGGGGGCGGCTCTCGAGCAGTACTTC. This sequence encodes CSARQGAALEQYF.

This chain connects TRBV18 to TRBJ2-7; tentatively, D is TRBD1 or TRBD2 (5 bases each). Trimming removed 4 bases from V and 2 bases from J, with 9 bases in between. Germline V gene lookup returns CDR1 KGHSH and CDR2 LQKENI. This CDR3 has 13 residues. The CDR3 DNA is TGTGCCAGCTCACGGGACCGTACCTACGAGCAGTACTTC. Translating gives CASSRDRTYEQYF.

The rearrangement uses TRBV30 and TRBJ1-1; D is possibly TRBD1 (5 bases). Per the germline V gene, CDR1 is GTSNPN and CDR2 is SVGIG (reference sequence). The CDR3 spans 12 residues. Between the trimmed V and J ends, which lost 0 bases and 12 bases, there was a span of 14 bases. In nucleotides, the CDR3 is TGTGCCTGGAGTGTATTAGGGACGGCAACTTTCTTT. This gives the protein CAWSVLGTATFF.